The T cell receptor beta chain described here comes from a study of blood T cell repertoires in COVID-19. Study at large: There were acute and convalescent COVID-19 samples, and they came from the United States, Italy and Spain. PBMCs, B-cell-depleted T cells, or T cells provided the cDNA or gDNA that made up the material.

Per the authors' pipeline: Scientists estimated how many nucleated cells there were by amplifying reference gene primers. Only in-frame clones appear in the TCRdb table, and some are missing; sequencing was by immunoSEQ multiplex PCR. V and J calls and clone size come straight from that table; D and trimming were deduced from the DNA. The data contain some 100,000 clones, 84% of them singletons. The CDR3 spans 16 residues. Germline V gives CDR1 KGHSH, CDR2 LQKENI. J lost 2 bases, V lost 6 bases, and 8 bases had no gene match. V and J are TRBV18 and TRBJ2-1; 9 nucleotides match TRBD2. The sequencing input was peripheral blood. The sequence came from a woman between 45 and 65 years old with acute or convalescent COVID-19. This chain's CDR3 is CASSLSGGLTYNEQFF. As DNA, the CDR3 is TGTGCCAGCTCGCTTAGCGGGGGCCTTACCTACAATGAGCAGTTCTTC.